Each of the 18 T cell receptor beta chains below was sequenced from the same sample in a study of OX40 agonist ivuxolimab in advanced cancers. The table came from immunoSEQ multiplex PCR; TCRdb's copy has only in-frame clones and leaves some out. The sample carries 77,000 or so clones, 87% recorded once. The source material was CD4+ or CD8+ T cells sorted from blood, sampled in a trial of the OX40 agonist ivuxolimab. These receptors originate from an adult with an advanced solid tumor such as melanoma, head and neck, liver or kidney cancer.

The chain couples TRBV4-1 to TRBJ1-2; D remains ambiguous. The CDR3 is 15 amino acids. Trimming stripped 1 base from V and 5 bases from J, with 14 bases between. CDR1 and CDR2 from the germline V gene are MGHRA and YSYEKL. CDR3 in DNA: TGCGCCAGCAGCCAAGTTTTGACGGCATATTATGGCTACACCTTC. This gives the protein CASSQVLTAYYGYTF.

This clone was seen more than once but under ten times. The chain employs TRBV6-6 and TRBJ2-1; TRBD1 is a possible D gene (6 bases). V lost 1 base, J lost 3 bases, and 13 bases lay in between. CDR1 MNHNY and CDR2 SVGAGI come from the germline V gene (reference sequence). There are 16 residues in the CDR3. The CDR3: CASSYYPQGNYNEQFF. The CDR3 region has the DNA TGTGCCAGCAGTTACTATCCCCAGGGGAACTACAATGAGCAGTTCTTC.

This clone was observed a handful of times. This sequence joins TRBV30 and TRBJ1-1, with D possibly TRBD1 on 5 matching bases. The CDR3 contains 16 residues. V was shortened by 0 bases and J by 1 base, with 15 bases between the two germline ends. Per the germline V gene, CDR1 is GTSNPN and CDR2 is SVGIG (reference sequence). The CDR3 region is CAWSVGQLLRNTEAFF. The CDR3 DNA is TGTGCCTGGAGTGTGGGGCAGCTACTGAGGAACACTGAAGCTTTCTTT.

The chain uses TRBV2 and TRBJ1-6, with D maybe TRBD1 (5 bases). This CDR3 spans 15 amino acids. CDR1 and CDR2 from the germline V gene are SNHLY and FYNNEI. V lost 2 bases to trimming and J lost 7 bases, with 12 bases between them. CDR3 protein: CASSERGRTNSPLHF. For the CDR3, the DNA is TGTGCCAGCAGTGAAAGGGGCAGGACGAATTCACCCCTCCACTTT.

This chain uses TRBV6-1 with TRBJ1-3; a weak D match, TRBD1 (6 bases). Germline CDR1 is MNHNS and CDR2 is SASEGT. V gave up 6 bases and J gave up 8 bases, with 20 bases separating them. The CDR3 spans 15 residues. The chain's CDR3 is CASRPGPSDRHTIYF. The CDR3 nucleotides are TGTGCCAGCAGACCCGGGCCTTCGGACAGACACACCATATATTTT.

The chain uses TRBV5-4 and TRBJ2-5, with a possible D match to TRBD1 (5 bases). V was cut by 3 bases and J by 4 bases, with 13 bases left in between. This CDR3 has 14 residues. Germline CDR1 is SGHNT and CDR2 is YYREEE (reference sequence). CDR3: CASSWSPRGETQYF. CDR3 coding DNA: TGTGCCAGCAGCTGGAGCCCAAGGGGAGAGACCCAGTACTTC.

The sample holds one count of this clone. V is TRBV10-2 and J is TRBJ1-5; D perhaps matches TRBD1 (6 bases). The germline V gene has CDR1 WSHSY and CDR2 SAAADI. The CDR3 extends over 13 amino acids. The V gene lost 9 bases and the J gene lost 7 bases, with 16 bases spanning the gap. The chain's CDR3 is CASATGPWQPQHF. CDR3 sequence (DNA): TGCGCCAGTGCAACAGGGCCCTGGCAGCCCCAGCATTTT.

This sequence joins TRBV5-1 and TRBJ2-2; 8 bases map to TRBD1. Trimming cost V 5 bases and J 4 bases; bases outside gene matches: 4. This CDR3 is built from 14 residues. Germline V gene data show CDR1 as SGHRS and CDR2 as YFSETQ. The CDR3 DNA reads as TGCGCCAGCAGGCAGGGGGCGGGCACCGGGGAGCTGTTTTTT. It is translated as CASRQGAGTGELFF. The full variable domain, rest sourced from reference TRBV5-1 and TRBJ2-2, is KAGVTQTPRYLIKTRGQQVTLSCSPISGHRSVSWYQQTPGQGLQFLFEYFSETQRNKGNFPGRFSGRQFSNSRSEMNVSTLELGDSALYLCASRQGAGTGELFFGEGSRLTVL.

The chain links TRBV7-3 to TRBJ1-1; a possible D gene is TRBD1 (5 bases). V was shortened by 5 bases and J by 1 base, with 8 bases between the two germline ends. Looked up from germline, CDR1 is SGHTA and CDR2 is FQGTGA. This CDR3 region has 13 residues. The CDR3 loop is CASSRGRNTEAFF. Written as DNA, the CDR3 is TGTGCCAGCAGCCGGGGGAGGAACACTGAAGCTTTCTTT.

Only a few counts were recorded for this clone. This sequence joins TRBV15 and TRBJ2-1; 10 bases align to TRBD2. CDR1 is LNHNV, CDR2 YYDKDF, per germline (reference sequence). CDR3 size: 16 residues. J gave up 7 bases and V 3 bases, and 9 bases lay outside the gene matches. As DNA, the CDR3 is TGTGCCACCAGCAGCCTAGGGGCTAGCGGGAGTAATGAGCAGTTCTTC. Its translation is CATSSLGASGSNEQFF.

CDR3 region: CASSVEPGLTKETQYF. The CDR3 bases are TGTGCCAGCAGCGTGGAGCCGGGACTCACGAAGGAGACCCAGTACTTC. The chain employs TRBV9 and TRBJ2-5; tentative D call: TRBD2 (6 bases). The CDR3 consists of 16 residues. Germline V gene sequence: CDR1 SGDLS, CDR2 YYNGEE. Trimming pared 2 bases from V and 5 bases from J, leaving 19 bases between.

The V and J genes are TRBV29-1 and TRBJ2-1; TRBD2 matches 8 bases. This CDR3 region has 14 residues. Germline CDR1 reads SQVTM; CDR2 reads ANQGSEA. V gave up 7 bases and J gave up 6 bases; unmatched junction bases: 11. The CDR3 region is CSARGGTPSNEQFF. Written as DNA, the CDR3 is TGCAGCGCGCGCGGGGGGACTCCCTCCAATGAGCAGTTCTTC.

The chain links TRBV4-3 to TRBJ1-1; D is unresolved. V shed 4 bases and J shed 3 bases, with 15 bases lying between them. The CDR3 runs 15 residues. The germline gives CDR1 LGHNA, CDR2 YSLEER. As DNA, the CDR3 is TGCGCCAGCAGCCGCCTGGGCGAGGGAGACACTGAAGCTTTCTTT. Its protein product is CASSRLGEGDTEAFF.

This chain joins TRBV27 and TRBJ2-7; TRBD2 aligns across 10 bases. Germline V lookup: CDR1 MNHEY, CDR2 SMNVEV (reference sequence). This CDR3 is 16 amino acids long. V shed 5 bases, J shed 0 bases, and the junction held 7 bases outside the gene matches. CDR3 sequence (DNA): TGTGCCAGCAGTCTACTAGGGACTAGCGACTCCTACGAGCAGTACTTC. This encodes CASSLLGTSDSYEQYF.

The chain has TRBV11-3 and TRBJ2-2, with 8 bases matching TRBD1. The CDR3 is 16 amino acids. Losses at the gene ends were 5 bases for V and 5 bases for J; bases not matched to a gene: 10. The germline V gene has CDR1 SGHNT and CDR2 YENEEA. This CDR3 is CASSHFGQGGTGELFF. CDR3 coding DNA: TGTGCCAGCAGCCACTTCGGACAGGGAGGTACCGGGGAGCTGTTTTTT.

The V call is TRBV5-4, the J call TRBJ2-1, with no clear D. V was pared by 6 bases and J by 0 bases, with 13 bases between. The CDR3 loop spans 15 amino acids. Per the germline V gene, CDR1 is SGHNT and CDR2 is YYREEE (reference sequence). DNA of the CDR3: TGTGCCAGCACCGTCGAAGGAGTCTCCTACAATGAGCAGTTCTTC. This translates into CASTVEGVSYNEQFF.

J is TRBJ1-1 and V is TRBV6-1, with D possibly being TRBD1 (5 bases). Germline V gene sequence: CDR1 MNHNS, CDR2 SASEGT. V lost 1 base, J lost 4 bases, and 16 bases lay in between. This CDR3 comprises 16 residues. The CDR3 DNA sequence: TGTGCCAGCAGTGAAGACCAGGGCGTTGTTGGCACTGAAGCTTTCTTT. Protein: CASSEDQGVVGTEAFF.

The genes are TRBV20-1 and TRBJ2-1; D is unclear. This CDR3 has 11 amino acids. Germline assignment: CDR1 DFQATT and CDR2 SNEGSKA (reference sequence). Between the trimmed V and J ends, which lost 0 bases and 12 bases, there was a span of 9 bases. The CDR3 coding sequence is TGCAGTGCTAGAGACGACGGCCTGCAGTTCTTC. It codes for CSARDDGLQFF.